Following are 24 T cell receptor beta chains from one sample sequenced in a study of CD8 T cells in Susac syndrome. Random hexamers were used to reverse transcribe 0.5 to 1 ug of RNA. TCRdb ran MiXCR on the immunoSEQ multiplex PCR reads and lists one entry per CDR3 protein. In the table there are around 130,000 distinct CDR3 sequences, roughly 80% of which are singletons. The sample comprised CD8+ T cells from PBMCs. Receptors originate from a human donor with multiple sclerosis.

In its sample, this clonotype was seen a few times. The CDR3: CASSSQVFSYNSPLHF. The CDR3 DNA follows: TGTGCCAGCAGCTCCCAAGTTTTCTCCTATAATTCACCCCTCCACTTT. The chain uses TRBV7-9 and TRBJ1-6; D not resolved. CDR1 and CDR2 (germline): SEHNR, FQNEAQ (reference sequence). Deletions cut 4 bases from V and 0 bases from J, with 10 bases between. This CDR3 is built from 16 residues.

The chain has TRBV12-3 or TRBV12-4 and TRBJ2-7; the D gene is possibly TRBD1 (6 bases). The ends were cut back, 6 bases at V and 3 bases at J, with 18 bases in the middle. The CDR3 contains 15 residues. The CDR3 here is CASSEGAGVSYEQYF. In DNA form, the CDR3 reads TGTGCCAGCAGCGAAGGGGCAGGGGTAAGCTACGAGCAGTACTTC.

V is TRBV6-6 and J is TRBJ2-1; D gene ambiguous. Germline loops: CDR1 MNHNY, CDR2 SVGAGI (reference sequence). This CDR3 has 15 residues. V dropped 3 bases and J dropped 6 bases, with 15 bases sitting between them. DNA for the CDR3: TGTGCCAGCAGTTATCCCCCGGAAGGCCCCAATGAGCAGTTCTTC. The encoded protein is CASSYPPEGPNEQFF.

This chain connects TRBV30 to TRBJ1-1; D remains unclear. With 0 bases removed from V and 2 bases from J, the gap between germline ends came to 13 bases. The CDR3 length is 15 residues. From germline, CDR1 is GTSNPN and CDR2 SVGIG (reference sequence). CDR3 bases: TGTGCCTGGAGTGTTTACCGATCGGTAAACACTGAAGCTTTCTTT. As protein: CAWSVYRSVNTEAFF.

The CDR3 loop reads CASSSDEGTSEPGYNEQFF. CDR3 in DNA: TGTGCCAGCAGCTCTGACGAGGGGACTAGCGAGCCTGGGTACAATGAGCAGTTCTTC. The V and J genes are TRBV5-6 and TRBJ2-1; 10 positions agree with TRBD2. CDR1 is SGHDT and CDR2 is YYEEEE in the germline V gene. V was clipped by 3 bases and J by 4 bases; unmatched bases: 16. There are 19 residues in the CDR3.

This chain uses TRBV27 with TRBJ2-1; no clear D. Per the germline V gene, CDR1 is MNHEY and CDR2 is SMNVEV (reference sequence). Between the trimmed V and J ends, which lost 3 bases and 3 bases, there was a span of 9 bases. The CDR3 runs 14 residues. CDR3 residues: CASSFGRNYNEQFF. The CDR3 coding sequence is TGTGCCAGCAGTTTCGGCAGAAACTACAATGAGCAGTTCTTC.

The V gene is TRBV27, the J gene TRBJ2-1; D possibly corresponds to TRBD2 (5 bases). Germline values: CDR1 MNHEY, CDR2 SMNVEV (reference sequence). CDR3 length equals 18 residues. Between the trimmed V and J ends, which lost 5 bases and 0 bases, there was a span of 20 bases. The CDR3 region is CASSAEGPWDLSYNEQFF. The CDR3 nucleotides are TGTGCCAGCAGTGCCGAGGGCCCGTGGGATCTCTCCTACAATGAGCAGTTCTTC.

The chain links TRBV7-3 to TRBJ1-5; 8 bases fit TRBD1. Germline V gives CDR1 SGHTA, CDR2 FQGTGA. V lost 2 bases, J lost 2 bases, and 5 bases stayed unmatched. CDR3 size: 16 residues. The CDR3 region is CASSLLGQGGNQPQHF. Written as DNA, the CDR3 is TGTGCCAGCAGCTTATTAGGACAGGGTGGCAATCAGCCCCAGCATTTT.

The chain employs TRBV18 and TRBJ1-2; D possibly corresponds to TRBD1 (6 bases). The CDR3 length is 16 residues. Per the germline V gene, CDR1 is KGHSH and CDR2 is LQKENI. Trimming pared 5 bases from V and 0 bases from J, leaving 16 bases between. This CDR3 is CASSALGGATNYGYTF. The CDR3 DNA sequence: TGTGCCAGCTCAGCTCTCGGGGGCGCGACTAACTATGGCTACACCTTC.

This sequence joins TRBV29-1 and TRBJ1-5; D remains unclear. There are 13 residues in the CDR3. V was trimmed by 7 bases and J by 6 bases, leaving 16 bases between them. Germline assignment: CDR1 SQVTM and CDR2 ANQGSEA. The chain's CDR3 is CSATPREGQPQHF. CDR3 bases: TGCAGCGCTACGCCCCGCGAGGGTCAGCCCCAGCATTTT.

This clonotype has just one count. The chain employs TRBV2 and TRBJ1-1, with a possible D match to TRBD1 (5 bases). V lost 4 bases to trimming and J lost 5 bases, with 32 bases between them. This CDR3 is built from 20 residues. Germline V gene data show CDR1 as SNHLY and CDR2 as FYNNEI. Here the CDR3 DNA reads TGTGCCAGCAGTGGCCAATATTACAGGCCTGTCTGGGAAGGTCCAACTGAAGCTTTCTTT. Translated, it gives CASSGQYYRPVWEGPTEAFF.

This rearrangement joins TRBV6-5 to TRBJ1-1; D gene unclear. Germline V gives CDR1 MNHEY, CDR2 SVGAGI. V was cut by 2 bases and J by 2 bases, with 9 bases left in between. This CDR3 region has 14 residues. CDR3 coding DNA: TGTGCCAGCAGTTACGGCAGGCTAAACACTGAAGCTTTCTTT. This translates into CASSYGRLNTEAFF.

This clonotype occurred once. The V gene is TRBV4-1, the J gene TRBJ2-3; 10 bases map to TRBD1. CDR3 length: 14 amino acids. V gave up 4 bases and J gave up 3 bases; unmatched junction bases: 1. CDR1 is MGHRA, CDR2 YSYEKL, per germline. The CDR3 coding sequence is TGCGCCAGCAGCCGGGGACAGGGGACAGATACGCAGTATTTT. Translating it yields CASSRGQGTDTQYF.

The chain recombines TRBV7-9 with TRBJ1-1; D remains ambiguous. Germline V gene sequence: CDR1 SEHNR, CDR2 FQNEAQ (reference sequence). V was cut by 8 bases and J by 3 bases, with 19 bases left in between. The CDR3 extends over 15 amino acids. This CDR3 is CASASFGLADTEAFF. DNA for the CDR3: TGTGCCAGCGCATCCTTCGGCCTGGCGGACACTGAAGCTTTCTTT. Complete variable domain (other parts from reference TRBV7-9 and TRBJ1-1): DTGVSQNPRHKITKRGQNVTFRCDPISEHNRLYWYRQTLGQGPEFLTYFQNEAQLEKSRLLSDRFSAERPKGSFSTLEIQRTEQGDSAMYLCASASFGLADTEAFFGQGTRLTVV.

The gene calls are TRBV6-5 and TRBJ2-7, with D perhaps matching TRBD2 (6 bases). The CDR3 has 14 amino acids. The germline V and J ends were trimmed by 2 bases and 5 bases, with 13 bases remaining between them. The germline V gene encodes CDR1 MNHEY and CDR2 SVGAGI. The CDR3 spells CASSYGPGVDEQYF. DNA for the CDR3: TGTGCCAGCAGTTACGGGCCGGGGGTCGACGAGCAGTACTTC.

V usage is TRBV18 and J usage is TRBJ2-2, with a tentative D call TRBD1 (6 bases). The germline V gene encodes CDR1 KGHSH and CDR2 LQKENI. This CDR3 has 16 amino acids. Trimming cost V 4 bases and J 1 base, with 13 bases left between them. The DNA of the CDR3 is TGTGCCAGCTCACTAGCCGGGACAAGGAACACCGGGGAGCTGTTTTTT. It yields the protein CASSLAGTRNTGELFF.

CDR3 in DNA: TGTGCCAGCAGCCCACAGATTGGGACTTCTGGGGCTGAGCAGTTCTTC. Translating gives CASSPQIGTSGAEQFF. V is TRBV4-2 and J is TRBJ2-1; D might be TRBD2 (6 bases). V shed 4 bases and J shed 9 bases, with 22 bases lying between them. The CDR3 extends over 16 amino acids. Germline CDR1 is LGHNA and CDR2 is YNFKEQ.

The chain has TRBV18 and TRBJ2-7; 7 bases map to TRBD1. V gave up 2 bases and J gave up 2 bases; unmatched junction bases: 3. This CDR3 contains 14 residues. Germline CDR1 is KGHSH and CDR2 is LQKENI. The CDR3 loop reads CASSPDRDPYEQYV. The CDR3, as DNA: TGTGCCAGCTCACCAGACAGGGACCCCTACGAGCAGTACGTC.

The V call is TRBV6-5, the J call TRBJ2-2; tentative D call: TRBD1 (6 bases). Between the trimmed V and J ends, which lost 5 bases and 3 bases, there was a span of 10 bases. The germline CDR1 and CDR2 sequences are MNHEY and SVGAGI. The CDR3 length is 14 residues. The chain's CDR3 is CASSPGHYTGELFF. The CDR3 DNA reads as TGTGCCAGCAGTCCGGGACACTACACCGGGGAGCTGTTTTTT.

This clonotype was seen only a few times. The V and J genes are TRBV5-4 and TRBJ2-3, with 7 bases that match TRBD2. The CDR3 totals 15 residues. V shed 0 bases, J shed 1 base, and the junction held 2 bases outside the gene matches. Germline V gene lookup returns CDR1 SGHNT and CDR2 YYREEE (reference sequence). The CDR3: CASSLGLAGTDTQYF. CDR3 DNA: TGTGCCAGCAGCTTGGGGCTAGCGGGCACAGATACGCAGTATTTT.

This chain links TRBV7-9 with TRBJ2-6; D may be TRBD2 (6 bases). CDR3 size: 19 residues. Germline CDR1 SEHNR, CDR2 FQNEAQ (reference sequence). V gave up 7 bases and J gave up 0 bases, with 22 bases separating them. The CDR3 protein is CASIPRDFDLSSGANVLTF. CDR3 coding DNA: TGTGCCAGCATACCAAGGGACTTCGACCTCAGCTCTGGGGCCAACGTCCTGACTTTC.

The V and J genes are TRBV7-9 and TRBJ1-1; D is possibly TRBD1 (5 bases). This CDR3 region has 15 residues. V was clipped by 3 bases and J by 5 bases, with 16 bases between them. Germline V lookup: CDR1 SEHNR, CDR2 FQNEAQ (reference sequence). CDR3 coding DNA: TGTGCCAGCAGCTTCCCATTTGGGGGAGCAACTGAAGCTTTCTTT. Protein: CASSFPFGGATEAFF.

The chain joins TRBV3-1 to TRBJ2-5; D may be TRBD2 (6 bases). Germline V gene sequence: CDR1 LGHDT, CDR2 YNNKEL (reference sequence). The CDR3 has 14 amino acids. Trimming took off 2 bases at V and 1 base at J, with 8 bases between the two ends. CDR3 DNA: TGTGCCAGCAGCCAACGGGGGACCCAAGAGACCCAGTACTTC. Its translation is CASSQRGTQETQYF.

This chain joins TRBV20-1 and TRBJ2-1; 8 positions match TRBD1. The CDR3 extends over 17 amino acids. Trimming cost V 2 bases and J 4 bases; bases outside gene matches: 13. Germline V gene data show CDR1 as DFQATT and CDR2 as SNEGSKA (reference sequence). The CDR3 reads CSARPKPGGRVYNEQFF. CDR3 in DNA: TGCAGTGCTAGACCTAAACCAGGGGGCAGAGTGTACAATGAGCAGTTCTTC.